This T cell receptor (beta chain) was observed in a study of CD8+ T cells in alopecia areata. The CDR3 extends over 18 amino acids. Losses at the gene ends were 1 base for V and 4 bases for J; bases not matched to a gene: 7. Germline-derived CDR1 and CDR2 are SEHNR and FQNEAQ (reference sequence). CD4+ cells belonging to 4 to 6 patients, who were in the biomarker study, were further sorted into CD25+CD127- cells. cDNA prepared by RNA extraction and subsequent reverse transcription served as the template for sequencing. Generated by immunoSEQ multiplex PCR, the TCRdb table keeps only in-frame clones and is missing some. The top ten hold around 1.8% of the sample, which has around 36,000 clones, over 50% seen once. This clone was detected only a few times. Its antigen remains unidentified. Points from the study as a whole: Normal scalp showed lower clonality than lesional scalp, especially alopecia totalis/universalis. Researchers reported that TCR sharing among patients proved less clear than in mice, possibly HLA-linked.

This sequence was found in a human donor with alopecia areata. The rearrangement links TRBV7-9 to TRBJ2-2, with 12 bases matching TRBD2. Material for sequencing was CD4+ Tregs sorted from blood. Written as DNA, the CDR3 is TGTGCCAGCAGCTTAGGTGTGACTAGCGGGGGCTCCACCGGGGAGCTGTTTTTT. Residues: CASSLGVTSGGSTGELFF.